Listed below are T cell receptor beta chains from one sample, sequenced in a study of blood T cells in healthy people across ages. TCRdb re-derived calls from the 5' RACE reads in MiXCR, one entry per CDR3 protein. The table has about 670,000 distinct CDR3 sequences, over 40% seen once. Sequenced sample: blood. All receptors derive from a woman aged 80 or older in good health. The conserved cysteine and the conserved F or W are not part of the CDR3 here. Each record gives: CDR3 protein, J gene, V gene.

ASSLDGTGGCGYT TRBJ1-2 TRBV5-1
ASSLGGLGGRIGETQY NA TRBV27
ASSPILAGEGETQY TRBJ2-5 TRBV27
ASSLGGVGSEQY TRBJ2-7 TRBV4-1
ASSQDPGHFTQETQY TRBJ2-5 TRBV4-3
ASSRANSLVSYEQY TRBJ2-7 TRBV6-1
ASSVDLNSGNTIY TRBJ1-3 TRBV9
GASGTENTGELF TRBJ2-2 TRBV20-1
SARDEPSDRSYNELY TRBJ2-1 TRBV20-1
ASEGGSSSEQF TRBJ2-1 TRBV6-2/TRBV6-3
ASSQAGLAGSTDTQY TRBJ2-3 TRBV4-2
ASSYHRNQPQH TRBJ1-5 TRBV6-5
VGSSGFEQF TRBJ2-1 TRBV12-3/TRBV12-4
ASSQERRLVVEQF TRBJ2-1 TRBV4-2
ASSQVSSGSSYEQY TRBJ2-7 TRBV14
ASDRSGGSTDTQY TRBJ2-3 TRBV2